This is a list of T cell receptor beta chains from one sample in a study of cytomegalovirus exposure and HLA in healthy donors. This table comes from immunoSEQ multiplex PCR, and its TCRdb copy is limited to in-frame clones, with some not included. The sample carries fewer than 200,000 clones, about three quarters recorded once. Sequenced input: PBMCs. These receptor sequences come from a female donor in good health and CMV-seronegative. Both conserved end residues are part of each CDR3. Only some rows state a clone size, as once, few, many or a class for expanded clones.

j_call,v_call,clone_size,cdr3_length,cdr3_aa
TRBJ1-1,TRBV19,-,16,CASSNTLTLGTDEAFF
TRBJ1-2,TRBV6-1,-,14,CASSEARANYGYTF
TRBJ2-6,TRBV4-3,once,18,CASSQDGTGTSGANVLTF
TRBJ1-2,TRBV19,-,16,CASRAGTASPYYGYTF
TRBJ2-3,TRBV5-4,-,16,CASSQPSGGAPDTQYF
TRBJ2-7,TRBV29-1,-,13,CSAGTGRTYEQYF
TRBJ2-1,TRBV27,-,16,CASTTHRTVKYNEQFF
TRBJ2-7,TRBV6-5,-,13,CASGLAGTYEQYF
TRBJ2-1,TRBV11-1,-,14,CASSPYGGNNEQFF
TRBJ1-2,TRBV6-4,-,15,CASRKTGTGNYGYTF
TRBJ2-5,TRBV11-1,-,15,CASSLAKGRGETQYF
TRBJ2-2,TRBV4-3,-,16,CASSPPGQGRTGELFF
TRBJ2-7,TRBV6-5,-,13,CASTPPGQAKEYF
TRBJ1-6,TRBV2,-,15,CASSEVEGAHSPLHF
TRBJ2-1,TRBV7-3,-,17,CASSLSASGGHYNEQFF
TRBJ1-2,TRBV18,-,13,CASSTGRLGGYTF
TRBJ2-7,TRBV10-3,-,16,CAIRGGGGGVSYEQYF
TRBJ2-6,TRBV19,-,16,CASSISGNSGANGLTF
TRBJ2-3,TRBV4-2,once,16,CASSPKLAGGTDTQYF
TRBJ2-1,TRBV15,-,15,CATSPRLAGRNEQFF
TRBJ2-3,TRBV6-6,-,16,CASNPPGLAKTDTQYF
TRBJ1-2,TRBV19,-,16,CASSIGAGSTNYGYTF
TRBJ1-1,TRBV20-1,-,11,CSEAGDTEAFF
TRBJ2-7,TRBV11-1,once,15,CASSLQGAGSYEQYF
TRBJ2-1,TRBV11-2,-,17,CASSAGGAGSSYNEQFF
TRBJ1-5,TRBV4-3,-,16,CASSQDFSLSNQPQHF
TRBJ2-7,TRBV28,-,15,CASRGRDSETYEQYF